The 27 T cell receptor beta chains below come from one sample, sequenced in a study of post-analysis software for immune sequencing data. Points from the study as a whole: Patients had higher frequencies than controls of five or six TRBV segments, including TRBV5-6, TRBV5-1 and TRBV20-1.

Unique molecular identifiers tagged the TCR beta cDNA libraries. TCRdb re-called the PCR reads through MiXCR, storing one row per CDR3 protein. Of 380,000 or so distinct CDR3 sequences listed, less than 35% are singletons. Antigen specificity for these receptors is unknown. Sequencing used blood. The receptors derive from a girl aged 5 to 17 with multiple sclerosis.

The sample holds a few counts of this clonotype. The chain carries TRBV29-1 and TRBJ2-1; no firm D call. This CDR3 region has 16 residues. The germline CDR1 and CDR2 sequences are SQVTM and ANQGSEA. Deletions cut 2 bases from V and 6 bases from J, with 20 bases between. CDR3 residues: CSVEKSGDSVRNEQFF. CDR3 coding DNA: TGCAGCGTTGAAAAAAGTGGGGATTCCGTTCGCAATGAGCAGTTCTTC.

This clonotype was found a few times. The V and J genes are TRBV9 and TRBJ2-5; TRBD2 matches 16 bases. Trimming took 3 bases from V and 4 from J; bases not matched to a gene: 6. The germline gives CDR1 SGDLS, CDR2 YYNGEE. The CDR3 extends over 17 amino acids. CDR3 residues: CASSAGTSGGAGETQYF. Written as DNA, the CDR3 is TGTGCCAGCAGCGCTGGGACTAGCGGGGGGGCGGGAGAGACCCAGTACTTC.

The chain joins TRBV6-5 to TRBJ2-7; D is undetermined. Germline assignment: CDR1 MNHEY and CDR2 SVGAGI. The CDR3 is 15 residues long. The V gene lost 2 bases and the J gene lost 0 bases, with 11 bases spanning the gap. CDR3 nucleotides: TGTGCCAGCAGTTACCTGAAGGTTAGCTCCTACGAGCAGTACTTC. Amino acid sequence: CASSYLKVSSYEQYF.

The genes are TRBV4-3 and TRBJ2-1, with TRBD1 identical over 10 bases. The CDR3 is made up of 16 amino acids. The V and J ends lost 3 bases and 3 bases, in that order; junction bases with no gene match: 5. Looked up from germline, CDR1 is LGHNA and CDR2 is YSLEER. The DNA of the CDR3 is TGCGCCAGCAGCCAGAGGGACAGGGGACTCTACAATGAGCAGTTCTTC. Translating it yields CASSQRDRGLYNEQFF.

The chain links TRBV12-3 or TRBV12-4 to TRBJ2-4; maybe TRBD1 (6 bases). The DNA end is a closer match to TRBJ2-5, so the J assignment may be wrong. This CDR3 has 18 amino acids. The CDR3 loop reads CASSPSIWGLGPGETQYF. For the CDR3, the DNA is TGTGCCAGCAGTCCCTCGATCTGGGGGCTAGGCCCGGGGGAGACCCAGTACTTC.

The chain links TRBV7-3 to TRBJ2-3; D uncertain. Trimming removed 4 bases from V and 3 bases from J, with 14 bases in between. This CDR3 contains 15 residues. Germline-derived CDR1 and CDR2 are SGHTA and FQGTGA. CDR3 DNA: TGTGCCAGCAGCTCCGCCGCGGCCCTTACAGATACGCAGTATTTT. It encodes CASSSAAALTDTQYF.

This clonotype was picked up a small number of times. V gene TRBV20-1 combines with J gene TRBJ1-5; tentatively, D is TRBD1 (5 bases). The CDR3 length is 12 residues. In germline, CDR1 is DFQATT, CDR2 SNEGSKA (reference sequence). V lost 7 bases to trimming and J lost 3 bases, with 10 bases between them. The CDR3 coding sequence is TGCAGTGGAAGGGACTCCAATCAGCCCCAGCATTTT. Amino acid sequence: CSGRDSNQPQHF.

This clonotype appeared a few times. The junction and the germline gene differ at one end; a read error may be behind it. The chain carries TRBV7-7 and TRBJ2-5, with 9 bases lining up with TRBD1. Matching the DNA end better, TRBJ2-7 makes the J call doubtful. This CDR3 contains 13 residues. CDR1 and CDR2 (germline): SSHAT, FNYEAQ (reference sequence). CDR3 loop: CASSLGQGREQYF. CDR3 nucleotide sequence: TGTGCTAGCAGCTTAGGACAGGGGCGCGAGCAGTACTTC.

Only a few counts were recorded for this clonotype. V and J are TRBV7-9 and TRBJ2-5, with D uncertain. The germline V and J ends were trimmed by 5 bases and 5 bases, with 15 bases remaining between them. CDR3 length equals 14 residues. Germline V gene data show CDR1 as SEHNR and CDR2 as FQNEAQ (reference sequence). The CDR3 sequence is CASSTRASYETQYF. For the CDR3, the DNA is TGTGCCAGCAGCACGAGAGCGTCTTACGAGACCCAGTACTTC.

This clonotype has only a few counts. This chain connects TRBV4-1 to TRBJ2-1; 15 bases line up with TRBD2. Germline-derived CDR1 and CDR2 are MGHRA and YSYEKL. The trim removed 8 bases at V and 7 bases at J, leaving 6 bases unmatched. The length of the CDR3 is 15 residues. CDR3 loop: CASHSGTSGRNEQFF. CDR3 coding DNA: TGCGCCAGCCACTCCGGGACTAGCGGGAGGAATGAGCAGTTCTTC.

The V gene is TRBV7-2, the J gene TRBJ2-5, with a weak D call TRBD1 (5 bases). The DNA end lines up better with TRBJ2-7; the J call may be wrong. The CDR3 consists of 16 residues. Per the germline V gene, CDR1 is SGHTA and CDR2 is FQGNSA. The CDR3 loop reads CASTPPRVGVDYEQYF. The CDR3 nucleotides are TGTGCCAGCACCCCGCCCAGGGTAGGGGTGGACTACGAGCAGTACTTC.

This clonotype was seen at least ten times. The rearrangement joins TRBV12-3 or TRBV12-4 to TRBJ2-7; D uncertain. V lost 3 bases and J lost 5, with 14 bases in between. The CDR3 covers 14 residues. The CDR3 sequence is CASSFAGPWDEQYF. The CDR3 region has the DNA TGTGCCAGCAGTTTTGCCGGGCCTTGGGACGAGCAGTACTTC.

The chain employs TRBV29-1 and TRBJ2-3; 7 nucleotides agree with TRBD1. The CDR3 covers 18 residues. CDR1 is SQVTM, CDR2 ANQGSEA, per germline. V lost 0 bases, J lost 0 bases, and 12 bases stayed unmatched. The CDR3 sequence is CSVEDSLTGTASTDTQYF. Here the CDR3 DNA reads TGCAGCGTTGAAGATTCCCTTACCGGGACAGCTAGCACAGATACGCAGTATTTT.

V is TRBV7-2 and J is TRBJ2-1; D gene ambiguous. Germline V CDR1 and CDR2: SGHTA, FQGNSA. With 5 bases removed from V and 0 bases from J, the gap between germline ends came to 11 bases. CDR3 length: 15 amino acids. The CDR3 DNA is TGTGCCAGCAGCCCCTCCCTACCCTCCTACAATGAGCAGTTCTTC. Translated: CASSPSLPSYNEQFF. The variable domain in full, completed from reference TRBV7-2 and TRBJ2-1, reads GAGVSQSPSNKVTEKGKDVELRCDPISGHTALYWYRQSLGQGLEFLIYFQGNSAPDKSGLPSDRFSAERTGGSVSTLTIQRTQQEDSAVYLCASSPSLPSYNEQFFGPGTRLTVL.

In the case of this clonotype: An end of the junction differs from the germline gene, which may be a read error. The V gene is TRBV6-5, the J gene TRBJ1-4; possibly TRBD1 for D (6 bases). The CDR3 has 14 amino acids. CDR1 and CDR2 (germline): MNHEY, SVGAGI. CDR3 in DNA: TGTGCCAGCAGTTTGGACAGCTTTAATGAAAAACGGTTTTTT. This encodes CASSLDSFNEKRFF.

The CDR3 coding sequence is TGCAGTGTCTCCACCCAAAGCACAGATACGCAGTATTTT. Protein product: CSVSTQSTDTQYF. The V gene is TRBV20-1, the J gene TRBJ2-3; D gene unclear. Germline CDR1 is DFQATT and CDR2 is SNEGSKA (reference sequence). Deletions cut 7 bases from V and 0 bases from J, with 11 bases between. This CDR3 has 13 residues.

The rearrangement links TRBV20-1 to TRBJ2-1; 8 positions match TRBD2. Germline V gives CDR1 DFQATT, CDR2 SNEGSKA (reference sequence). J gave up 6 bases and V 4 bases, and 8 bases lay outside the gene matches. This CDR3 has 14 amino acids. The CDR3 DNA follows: TGCAGTGCTATTACGGGGGGGCCAGGCAATGAGCAGTTCTTC. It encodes CSAITGGPGNEQFF.

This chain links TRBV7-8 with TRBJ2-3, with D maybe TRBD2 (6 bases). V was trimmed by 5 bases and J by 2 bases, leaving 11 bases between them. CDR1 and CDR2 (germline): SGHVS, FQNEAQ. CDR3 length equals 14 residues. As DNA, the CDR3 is TGTGCCAGCAGCCGCGCGGGGAACACAGATACGCAGTATTTT. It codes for CASSRAGNTDTQYF.

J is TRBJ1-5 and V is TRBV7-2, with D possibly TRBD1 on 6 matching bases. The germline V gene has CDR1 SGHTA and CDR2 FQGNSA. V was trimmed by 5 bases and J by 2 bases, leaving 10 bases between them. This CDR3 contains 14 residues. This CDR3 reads CASSEQGGNQPQHF. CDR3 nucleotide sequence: TGTGCCAGCAGCGAACAGGGTGGCAATCAGCCCCAGCATTTT. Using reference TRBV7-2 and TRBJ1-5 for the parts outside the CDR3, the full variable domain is GAGVSQSPSNKVTEKGKDVELRCDPISGHTALYWYRQSLGQGLEFLIYFQGNSAPDKSGLPSDRFSAERTGGSVSTLTIQRTQQEDSAVYLCASSEQGGNQPQHFGDGTRLSIL.

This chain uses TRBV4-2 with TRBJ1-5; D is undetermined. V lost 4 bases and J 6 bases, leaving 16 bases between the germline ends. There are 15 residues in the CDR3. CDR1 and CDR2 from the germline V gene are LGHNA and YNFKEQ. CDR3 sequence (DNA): TGTGCCAGCAGCCCCAGTGGAGGGCGCGGTCAGCCCCAGCATTTT. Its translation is CASSPSGGRGQPQHF.

This CDR3 is CASGPGGTDTQYF. The CDR3 region has the DNA TGCGCCAGTGGGCCTGGCGGCACAGATACGCAGTATTTT. This chain links TRBV5-1 with TRBJ2-3; no firm D call. There are 13 residues in the CDR3. Germline-derived CDR1 and CDR2 are SGHRS and YFSETQ. V was cut by 8 bases and J by 1 base, with 11 bases left in between.

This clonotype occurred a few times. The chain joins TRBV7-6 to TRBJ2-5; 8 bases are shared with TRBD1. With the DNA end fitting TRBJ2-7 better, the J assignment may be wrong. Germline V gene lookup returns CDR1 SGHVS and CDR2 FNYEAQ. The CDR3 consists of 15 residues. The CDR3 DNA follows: TGTGCCAGCAGCTCCGGGACAGGAATTCTCGGCGAGCAGTACTTC. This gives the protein CASSSGTGILGEQYF.

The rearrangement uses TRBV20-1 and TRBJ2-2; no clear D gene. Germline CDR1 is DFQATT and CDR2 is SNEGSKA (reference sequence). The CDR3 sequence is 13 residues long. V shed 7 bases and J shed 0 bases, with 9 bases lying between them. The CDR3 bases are TGCAGTGTACTGGGCGCGAACACCGGGGAGCTGTTTTTT. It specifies CSVLGANTGELFF.

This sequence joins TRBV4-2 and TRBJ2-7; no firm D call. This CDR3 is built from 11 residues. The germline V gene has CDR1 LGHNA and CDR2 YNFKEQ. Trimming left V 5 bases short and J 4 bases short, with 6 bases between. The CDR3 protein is CASSYHYEQYF. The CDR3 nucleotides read TGTGCCAGCAGCTACCATTACGAGCAGTACTTC.

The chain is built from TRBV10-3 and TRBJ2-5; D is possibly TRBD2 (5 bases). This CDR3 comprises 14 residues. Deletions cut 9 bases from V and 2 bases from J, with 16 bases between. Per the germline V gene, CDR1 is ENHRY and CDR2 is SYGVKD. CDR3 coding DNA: TGTGCCATAGCGGTGGAGTCATCACAAGAGACCCAGTACTTC. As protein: CAIAVESSQETQYF.

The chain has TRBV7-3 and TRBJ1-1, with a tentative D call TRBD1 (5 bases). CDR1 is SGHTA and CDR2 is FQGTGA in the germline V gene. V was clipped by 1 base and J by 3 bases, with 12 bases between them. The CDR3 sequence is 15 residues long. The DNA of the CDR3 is TGTGCCAGCAGCTTAATGGCAGGGTCCGACACTGAAGCTTTCTTT. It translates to CASSLMAGSDTEAFF.

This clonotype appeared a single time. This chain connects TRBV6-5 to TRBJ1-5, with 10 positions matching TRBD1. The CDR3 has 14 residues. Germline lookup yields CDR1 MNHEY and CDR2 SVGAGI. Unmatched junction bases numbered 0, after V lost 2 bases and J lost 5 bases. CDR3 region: CASSYGTGDQPQHF. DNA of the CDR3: TGTGCCAGCAGTTACGGGACAGGGGATCAGCCCCAGCATTTT.